The 5 T cell receptor beta chains below all came from one sample that was sequenced in a study of siplizumab effects on memory and regulatory T cells. Profiling relied on immunoSEQ multiplex PCR, and the TCRdb table lists in-frame clones only, not all of them. The sample carries 70,000 to 95,000 clones, 75% to 90% recorded once. What was sequenced was CD4+ T cells sorted from blood. The receptors were gathered from a human donor in good health.

The chain uses TRBV5-1 and TRBJ2-3, with 7 bases that match TRBD2. J lost 2 bases, V lost 4 bases, and 10 bases had no gene match. Germline values: CDR1 SGHRS, CDR2 YFSETQ. This CDR3 is built from 16 residues. CDR3 sequence reads: CASSREAGPPTDTQYF. In DNA form, the CDR3 reads TGCGCCAGCAGCCGCGAAGCGGGACCACCCACAGATACGCAGTATTTT. Full variable domain (rest looked up from reference TRBV5-1 and TRBJ2-3): KAGVTQTPRYLIKTRGQQVTLSCSPISGHRSVSWYQQTPGQGLQFLFEYFSETQRNKGNFPGRFSGRQFSNSRSEMNVSTLELGDSALYLCASSREAGPPTDTQYFGPGTRLTVL.

The V call is TRBV11-1, the J call TRBJ2-1; 7 bases line up with TRBD2. This CDR3 comprises 15 residues. With 3 bases clipped from V and 8 bases from J, the junction kept 10 bases outside the gene matches. Germline loops: CDR1 SGHAT, CDR2 FQDESV (reference sequence). CDR3 nucleotide sequence: TGTGCCAGCAGCTTGATGCTAGCGGTCCGGGATGAGCAGTTCTTC. It is translated as CASSLMLAVRDEQFF.

This sequence joins TRBV9 and TRBJ2-1; unclear D gene. Germline CDR1 reads SGDLS; CDR2 reads YYNGEE. Trimming removed 1 base from V and 8 bases from J, with 10 bases in between. The CDR3 runs 13 residues. The CDR3 bases are TGTGCCAGCAGCGTATGGCTAAGGGATGAGCAGTTCTTC. Protein sequence: CASSVWLRDEQFF.

DNA of the CDR3: TGTGCCTGGAGTGTAGGGCCCGGGGGCATTCAGTACTTC. Protein product: CAWSVGPGGIQYF. The J gene is TRBJ2-4, the V gene TRBV30; the D gene is possibly TRBD2 (6 bases). The CDR3 loop spans 13 amino acids. V was trimmed by 0 bases and J by 9 bases, leaving 12 bases between them. Germline CDR1 is GTSNPN and CDR2 is SVGIG (reference sequence).

The chain carries TRBV2 and TRBJ2-1; perhaps TRBD1 as D (5 bases). The CDR3 consists of 15 residues. Germline lookup yields CDR1 SNHLY and CDR2 FYNNEI. The V end lost 3 bases, the J end lost 9 bases, and 18 bases lay between the germline ends. CDR3 loop: CASSENRLQVGEQFF. CDR3 nucleotide sequence: TGTGCCAGCAGTGAGAACAGGCTGCAGGTTGGTGAGCAGTTCTTC.